These T cell receptor beta chains were read from a single sample in a study of blood T cell repertoires in COVID-19. Profiling relied on immunoSEQ multiplex PCR, and the TCRdb table lists in-frame clones only, not all of them. This sample carries around 180,000 clones, approximately 90% of them seen once, and the ten largest clones take approximately 4%. What was sequenced was peripheral blood. The receptors here all came from a human donor in a cohort sampled during active COVID-19. Both conserved end residues are part of each CDR3.

>TRBV7-9
CASSLAGTLRESRYNEQFF
>TRBV6-6
CASSSTVTSYEQYF
>TRBV9
CASSPGTKINTDTQYF
>TRBV24-1
CATSDRQAGYTF
>TRBV5-5
CASSPGIRQGSHEQYF
>TRBV6-6
CASSYPGQGKTQYF
>TRBV4-3
CASSHGYRDRGLTDTQYF
>TRBV15
CATSTNGETQYF
>TRBV5-1
CASSLAPGDRSGYGYTF
>TRBV7-2
CASSLVAGSSSYEQYF
>TRBV19
CASSKNRGSLYGYTF